Below are 27 T cell receptor beta chains sequenced from a single sample in a study of cytomegalovirus exposure and HLA in healthy donors (dated by TCRdb to the late 2010s). Libraries came from the immunoSEQ multiplex PCR assay. The immuneACCESS repertoire file appears here via TCRdb, limited to in-frame rearrangements. These files lack a portion of the clones; in checked studies, under half of the deficit traces to unresolved V genes, and the cause of the others is not known. For this sample there are 150,000 to 200,000 clones; approximately 84% appear just once. The ten largest clones represent around 7% of the sample. The sample consisted of PBMCs. The receptors come from a man younger than 35 in good health and CMV-seropositive.

The chain carries TRBV9 and TRBJ1-1; D may be TRBD1 (6 bases). CDR3 size: 15 residues. Deletions cut 2 bases from V and 0 bases from J, with 11 bases between. Germline loops: CDR1 SGDLS, CDR2 YYNGEE. This chain's CDR3 is CASSVPQGMNTEAFF. The CDR3 DNA sequence: TGTGCCAGCAGCGTCCCACAGGGAATGAACACTGAAGCTTTCTTT. Drawing the rest from reference TRBV9 and TRBJ1-1, the complete variable domain is DSGVTQTPKHLITATGQRVTLRCSPRSGDLSVYWYQQSLDQGLQFLIQYYNGEERAKGNILERFSAQQFPDLHSELNLSSLELGDSALYFCASSVPQGMNTEAFFGQGTRLTVV.

V and J are TRBV13 and TRBJ2-7; D is unresolved. Germline V gives CDR1 PRHDT, CDR2 FYEKMQ (reference sequence). The CDR3 length is 13 residues. The germline V and J ends were trimmed by 5 bases and 12 bases, with 20 bases remaining between them. The CDR3 coding sequence is TGTGCCAGCAGCCCCTACCTCTCACTTGGGCGGTACTTC. Translating it yields CASSPYLSLGRYF.

The rearrangement joins TRBV7-9 to TRBJ2-5; D is unresolved. The CDR3 is made up of 13 amino acids. Deletions cut 4 bases from V and 2 bases from J, with 8 bases between. Germline V gene lookup returns CDR1 SEHNR and CDR2 FQNEAQ (reference sequence). CDR3 bases: TGTGCCAGCAGCTGGGCCTCGCAAGAGACCCAGTACTTC. Amino acid sequence: CASSWASQETQYF.

This chain uses TRBV6-1 with TRBJ1-4, with TRBD1 as a possible D gene (5 bases). Germline V gives CDR1 MNHNS, CDR2 SASEGT. Trimming removed 0 bases from V and 2 bases from J, with 16 bases in between. The CDR3 covers 18 residues. CDR3 residues: CASSEALGQGGTNEKLFF. CDR3 bases: TGTGCCAGCAGTGAAGCGCTAGGGCAGGGAGGGACTAATGAAAAACTGTTTTTT.

The rearrangement links TRBV6-5 to TRBJ2-5; D perhaps matches TRBD2 (6 bases). Germline lookup yields CDR1 MNHEY and CDR2 SVGAGI. This CDR3 spans 15 amino acids. Trimming left V 6 bases short and J 2 bases short, with 16 bases between. Written as DNA, the CDR3 is TGTGCCAGCAGACCTTTTTTAGCGGAACAAGAGACCCAGTACTTC. Amino acid sequence: CASRPFLAEQETQYF.

The V and J genes are TRBV11-1 and TRBJ2-7; 7 bases agree with TRBD2. The J segment lost 2 bases and the V segment lost 6 bases, leaving 10 bases of the junction unmatched. The CDR3 length is 15 residues. Germline assignment: CDR1 SGHAT and CDR2 FQDESV (reference sequence). CDR3 region: CASSPDLGLPYEQYF. DNA for the CDR3: TGTGCCAGCAGTCCCGACCTGGGACTACCCTACGAGCAGTACTTC. Based on the CDR3 plus reference TRBV11-1 and TRBJ2-7, the full variable domain is EAEVAQSPRYKITEKSQAVAFWCDPISGHATLYWYRQILGQGPELLVQFQDESVVDDSQLPKDRFSAERLKGVDSTLKIQPAELGDSAMYLCASSPDLGLPYEQYFGPGTRLTVT.

V and J are TRBV5-8 and TRBJ1-1; tentatively, D is TRBD1 (5 bases). Germline V gene sequence: CDR1 SGHTS, CDR2 YDEGEE. Trimming took off 6 bases at V and 6 bases at J, with 18 bases between the two ends. The CDR3 consists of 14 residues. The CDR3 DNA is TGTGCCAGCACCCATCGGGGGGGAAACCCTGAAGCTTTCTTT. It codes for CASTHRGGNPEAFF.

In its sample, this clone was seen once. V usage is TRBV27 and J usage is TRBJ2-3; D may be TRBD2 (6 bases). The CDR3 totals 16 residues. Trimming shortened V by 1 base and J by 1 base, and 12 bases separated the two germline ends. CDR1 is MNHEY and CDR2 is SMNVEV in the germline V gene (reference sequence). CDR3 residues: CASSLFPGGGTDTQYF. CDR3 nucleotide sequence: TGTGCCAGCAGTTTATTCCCCGGGGGAGGCACAGATACGCAGTATTTT.

The chain uses TRBV15 and TRBJ1-4, with a possible D match to TRBD1 (6 bases). V was pared by 0 bases and J by 2 bases, with 16 bases between. CDR1 is LNHNV and CDR2 is YYDKDF in the germline V gene (reference sequence). The CDR3 sequence is 18 residues long. The CDR3 coding sequence is TGTGCCACCAGCAGAGAAATTCAGGGGAAGAAGACTAATGAAAAACTGTTTTTT. Its protein is CATSREIQGKKTNEKLFF.

This chain connects TRBV6-1 to TRBJ1-2, with D unclear. The V gene lost 8 bases and the J gene lost 6 bases, with 10 bases spanning the gap. Looked up from germline, CDR1 is MNHNS and CDR2 is SASEGT. The CDR3 loop spans 11 amino acids. Here the CDR3 DNA reads TGTGCCAGCTCACTGCGCCATGGCTACACCTTC. Translating it yields CASSLRHGYTF.

This chain connects TRBV9 to TRBJ2-2; 7 nucleotides match TRBD2. The junction had 8 bases not matched to a gene; V was cut back by 4 bases and J by 2 bases. The CDR3 totals 16 residues. Germline V CDR1 and CDR2: SGDLS, YYNGEE. CDR3 sequence (DNA): TGTGCCAGCAGCCCAGTGGGCGGGAGTAACACCGGGGAGCTGTTTTTT. Translated, it gives CASSPVGGSNTGELFF.

The V and J genes are TRBV9 and TRBJ2-7; 9 bases agree with TRBD1. V lost 0 bases and J lost 6; bases outside the gene matches: 4. From germline, CDR1 is SGDLS and CDR2 YYNGEE. CDR3 size: 14 residues. This chain's CDR3 is CASSVGDRVGEQYF. In DNA, the CDR3 is TGTGCCAGCAGCGTAGGGGACAGGGTGGGCGAGCAGTACTTC.

This sequence joins TRBV25-1 and TRBJ1-4, with D possibly matching TRBD1 (5 bases). The germline V gene has CDR1 MGHDK and CDR2 SYGVNS. CDR3 size: 17 residues. V was trimmed by 6 bases and J by 8 bases, leaving 25 bases between them. In DNA form, the CDR3 reads TGTGCCAGCAGCTACGCGGGGTTGGGACGGCTACAGGAAAAACTGTTTTTT. Translation: CASSYAGLGRLQEKLFF. Combining the CDR3 with reference TRBV25-1 and TRBJ1-4 gives the whole variable domain EADIYQTPRYLVIGTGKKITLECSQTMGHDKMYWYQQDPGMELHLIHYSYGVNSTEKGDLSSESTVSRIRTEHFPLTLESARPSHTSQYLCASSYAGLGRLQEKLFFGSGTQLSVL.

The chain uses TRBV30 and TRBJ2-5; 9 positions match TRBD2. Trimming cost V 4 bases and J 6 bases; bases outside gene matches: 3. This CDR3 is 12 amino acids long. Looked up from germline, CDR1 is GTSNPN and CDR2 is SVGIG (reference sequence). The CDR3, as DNA: TGTGCCTGGACTAGCGGGATAAAGACCCAGTACTTC. Amino acid sequence: CAWTSGIKTQYF. The variable domain in full, with the rest retrieved from reference TRBV30 and TRBJ2-5, is SQTIHQWPATLVQPVGSPLSLECTVEGTSNPNLYWYRQAAGRGLQLLFYSVGIGQISSEVPQNLSASRPQDRQFILSSKKLLLSDSGFYLCAWTSGIKTQYFGPGTRLLVL.

The chain employs TRBV6-5 and TRBJ2-5; 7 bases fit TRBD2. The J segment lost 5 bases and the V segment lost 8 bases, leaving 11 bases of the junction unmatched. Germline values: CDR1 MNHEY, CDR2 SVGAGI. The CDR3 has 14 residues. The CDR3 region has the DNA TGTGCCAGCGGCAGGACTAGTACAGGCGAGACCCAGTACTTC. Protein: CASGRTSTGETQYF.

This clone was picked up one time. This chain links TRBV5-6 with TRBJ2-2, with TRBD2 matching 11 bases. Germline V gene sequence: CDR1 SGHDT, CDR2 YYEEEE. The J segment lost 0 bases and the V segment lost 7 bases, leaving 5 bases of the junction unmatched. The CDR3 covers 16 residues. The CDR3 reads CASGGTSGPNTGELFF. In nucleotides, the CDR3 is TGTGCCAGCGGGGGGACTAGCGGCCCGAACACCGGGGAGCTGTTTTTT. The variable domain in full, with the rest retrieved from reference TRBV5-6 and TRBJ2-2, is DAGVTQSPTHLIKTRGQQVTLRCSPKSGHDTVSWYQQALGQGPQFIFQYYEEEERQRGNFPDRFSGHQFPNYSSELNVNALLLGDSALYLCASGGTSGPNTGELFFGEGSRLTVL.

This clone has just one count. This chain connects TRBV13 to TRBJ2-6; D possibly corresponds to TRBD2 (7 bases). Germline loops: CDR1 PRHDT, CDR2 FYEKMQ (reference sequence). V dropped 7 bases and J dropped 4 bases, with 11 bases sitting between them. The CDR3 consists of 14 residues. The CDR3 DNA reads TGTGCCAGCAAACGGGGGGCGGGGGCCAACGTCCTGACTTTC. This sequence encodes CASKRGAGANVLTF.

The chain recombines TRBV6-1 with TRBJ2-1; possibly TRBD2 for D (6 bases). Trimming left V 4 bases short and J 7 bases short, with 23 bases between. CDR1 and CDR2 from the germline V gene are MNHNS and SASEGT. The CDR3 covers 17 residues. The CDR3 reads CASSGGDGALLWNEQFF. CDR3 DNA: TGTGCCAGCAGTGGGGGGGATGGCGCTCTACTTTGGAATGAGCAGTTCTTC.

The rearrangement links TRBV2 to TRBJ1-6; D unresolved. CDR1 and CDR2 (germline): SNHLY, FYNNEI. The CDR3 consists of 13 residues. Trimming shortened V by 8 bases and J by 10 bases, and 15 bases separated the two germline ends. The CDR3 reads CASETRSQSPLHF. CDR3 nucleotides: TGTGCCAGCGAGACTAGATCCCAATCACCCCTCCACTTT.

The chain carries TRBV19 and TRBJ2-7, with D possibly matching TRBD2 (6 bases). V was shortened by 0 bases and J by 2 bases, with 20 bases between the two germline ends. This CDR3 spans 18 amino acids. CDR1 is LNHDA and CDR2 is SQIVND in the germline V gene (reference sequence). The CDR3 DNA reads TGTGCCAGTAGTATAGATCGAAGTATTGGAGGAGGGACCTACGAGCAGTACTTC. Translating gives CASSIDRSIGGGTYEQYF.

The rearrangement links TRBV29-1 to TRBJ1-2, with a tentative D call TRBD1 (6 bases). This CDR3 region has 13 residues. V was pared by 7 bases and J by 4 bases, with 16 bases between. Germline values: CDR1 SQVTM, CDR2 ANQGSEA. CDR3 sequence: CSALSGGLYGYTF. As DNA, the CDR3 is TGCAGCGCCTTATCGGGGGGCCTCTATGGCTACACCTTC.

V usage is TRBV5-4 and J usage is TRBJ2-5; D may be TRBD2 (7 bases). V was clipped by 3 bases and J by 1 base, with 16 bases between them. This CDR3 has 16 amino acids. The germline V gene has CDR1 SGHNT and CDR2 YYREEE (reference sequence). CDR3 sequence: CASSSDAGAGQETQYF. The CDR3 DNA follows: TGTGCCAGCAGCTCAGACGCGGGGGCGGGCCAAGAGACCCAGTACTTC.

This clone was observed a single time. J is TRBJ2-7 and V is TRBV5-5, with 10 bases lining up with TRBD2. The CDR3 totals 19 residues. Germline V gene lookup returns CDR1 SGHKS and CDR2 YYEKEE (reference sequence). V lost 2 bases, J lost 0 bases, and 14 bases stayed unmatched. The CDR3 nucleotides are TGTGCCAGCAGCTTAAGTGGGGGTAGCGGGAGGCTGAGCTCCTACGAGCAGTACTTC. This gives the protein CASSLSGGSGRLSSYEQYF.

The CDR3 bases are TGTGCCAGCGTAGGGGAGCTAGCGGCAGATACGCAGTATTTT. It encodes CASVGELAADTQYF. V and J are TRBV2 and TRBJ2-3; 7 bases fit TRBD2. This CDR3 has 14 residues. CDR1 SNHLY and CDR2 FYNNEI come from the germline V gene. The trim removed 8 bases at V and 4 bases at J, leaving 9 bases unmatched.

V gene TRBV28 combines with J gene TRBJ2-7; D possibly corresponds to TRBD1 (5 bases). Germline CDR1 MDHEN, CDR2 SYDVKM. CDR3 length: 15 amino acids. Between the trimmed V and J ends, which lost 5 bases and 3 bases, there was a span of 17 bases. The CDR3 here is CASSATATAVYEQYF. CDR3 sequence (DNA): TGTGCCAGCAGTGCCACCGCGACAGCAGTCTACGAGCAGTACTTC.

This rearrangement joins TRBV19 to TRBJ2-5; 8 nucleotides align to TRBD1. Trimming at V came to 5 bases and at J to 4 bases, leaving 6 bases not matched to a gene. This CDR3 spans 14 amino acids. Germline CDR1 is LNHDA and CDR2 is SQIVND (reference sequence). CDR3 DNA: TGTGCCAGTAGTGATTCCAGGGGGCGAGAGACCCAGTACTTC. Translating it yields CASSDSRGRETQYF.

This chain links TRBV5-6 with TRBJ1-5; 9 bases fit TRBD1. CDR1 SGHDT and CDR2 YYEEEE come from the germline V gene. This CDR3 contains 16 residues. V lost 5 bases to trimming and J lost 4 bases; unmatched junction nucleotides: 10. The CDR3 DNA reads as TGTGCCAGCAGTTCCGGGACAGGGAGAGAAAATCAGCCCCAGCATTTT. It is translated as CASSSGTGRENQPQHF.